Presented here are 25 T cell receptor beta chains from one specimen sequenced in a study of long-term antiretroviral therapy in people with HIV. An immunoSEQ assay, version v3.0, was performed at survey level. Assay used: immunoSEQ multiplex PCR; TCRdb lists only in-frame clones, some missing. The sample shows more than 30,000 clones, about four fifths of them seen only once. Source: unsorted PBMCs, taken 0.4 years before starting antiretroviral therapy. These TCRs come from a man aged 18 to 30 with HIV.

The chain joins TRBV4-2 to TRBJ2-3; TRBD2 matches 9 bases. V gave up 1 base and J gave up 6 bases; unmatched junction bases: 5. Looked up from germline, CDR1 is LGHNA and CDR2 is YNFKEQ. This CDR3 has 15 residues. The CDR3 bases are TGTGCCAGCAGCCAAGCCTCCAGCGGGGGGGATACGCAGTATTTT. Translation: CASSQASSGGDTQYF.

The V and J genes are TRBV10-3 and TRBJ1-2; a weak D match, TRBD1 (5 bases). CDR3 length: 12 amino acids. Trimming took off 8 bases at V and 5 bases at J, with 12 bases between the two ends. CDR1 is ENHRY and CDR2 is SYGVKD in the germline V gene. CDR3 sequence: CAIGQGTYGYTF. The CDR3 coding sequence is TGTGCCATCGGTCAGGGAACTTATGGCTACACCTTC.

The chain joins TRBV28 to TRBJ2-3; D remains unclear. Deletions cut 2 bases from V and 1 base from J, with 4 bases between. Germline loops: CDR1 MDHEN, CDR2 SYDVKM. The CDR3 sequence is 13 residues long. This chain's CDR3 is CASSLRGTDTQYF. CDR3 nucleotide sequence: TGTGCCAGCAGTTTAAGGGGCACAGATACGCAGTATTTT. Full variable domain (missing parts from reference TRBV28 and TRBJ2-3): DVKVTQSSRYLVKRTGEKVFLECVQDMDHENMFWYRQDPGLGLRLIYFSYDVKMKEKGDIPEGYSVSREKKERFSLILESASTNQTSMYLCASSLRGTDTQYFGPGTRLTVL.

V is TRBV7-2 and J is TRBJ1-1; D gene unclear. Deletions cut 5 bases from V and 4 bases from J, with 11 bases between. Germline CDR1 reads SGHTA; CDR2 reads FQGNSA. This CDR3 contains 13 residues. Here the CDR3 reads CASSTTQSTEAFF. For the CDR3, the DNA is TGTGCCAGCAGCACAACCCAGAGCACTGAAGCTTTCTTT.

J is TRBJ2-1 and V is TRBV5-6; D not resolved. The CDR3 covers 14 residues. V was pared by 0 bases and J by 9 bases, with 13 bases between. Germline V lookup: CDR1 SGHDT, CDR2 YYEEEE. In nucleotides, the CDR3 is TGTGCCAGCAGCTTGGTTCCCGGGTTTGGTGAGCAGTTCTTC. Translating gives CASSLVPGFGEQFF. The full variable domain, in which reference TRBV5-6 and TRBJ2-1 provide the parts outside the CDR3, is DAGVTQSPTHLIKTRGQQVTLRCSPKSGHDTVSWYQQALGQGPQFIFQYYEEEERQRGNFPDRFSGHQFPNYSSELNVNALLLGDSALYLCASSLVPGFGEQFFGPGTRLTVL.

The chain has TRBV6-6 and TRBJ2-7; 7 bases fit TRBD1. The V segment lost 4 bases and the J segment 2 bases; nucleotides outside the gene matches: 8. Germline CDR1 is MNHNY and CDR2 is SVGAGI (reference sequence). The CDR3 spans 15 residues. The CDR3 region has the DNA TGTGCCAGCAGTTCGGATCCGACAGGGACCTACGAGCAGTACTTC. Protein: CASSSDPTGTYEQYF.

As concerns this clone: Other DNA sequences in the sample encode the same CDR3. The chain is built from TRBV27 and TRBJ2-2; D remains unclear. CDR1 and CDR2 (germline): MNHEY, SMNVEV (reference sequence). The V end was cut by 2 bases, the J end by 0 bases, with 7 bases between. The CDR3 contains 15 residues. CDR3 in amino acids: CASSLKGANTGELFF. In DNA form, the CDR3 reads TGTGCCAGCAGTTTAAAGGGTGCGAACACCGGGGAGCTGTTTTTT.

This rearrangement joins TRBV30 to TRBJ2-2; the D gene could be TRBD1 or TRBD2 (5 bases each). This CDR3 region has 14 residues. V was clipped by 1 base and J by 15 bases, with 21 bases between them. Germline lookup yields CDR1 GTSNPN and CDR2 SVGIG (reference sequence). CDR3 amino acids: CAWSADRTLGTLFF. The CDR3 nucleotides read TGTGCCTGGAGTGCTGACAGAACCTTAGGGACGTTGTTTTTT.

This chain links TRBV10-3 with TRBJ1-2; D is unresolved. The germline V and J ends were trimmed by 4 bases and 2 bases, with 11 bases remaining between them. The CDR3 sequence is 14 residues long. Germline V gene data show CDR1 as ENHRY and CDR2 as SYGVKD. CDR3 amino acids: CAISVSGQNYGYTF. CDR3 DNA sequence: TGTGCCATCAGTGTTTCGGGCCAAAACTATGGCTACACCTTC.

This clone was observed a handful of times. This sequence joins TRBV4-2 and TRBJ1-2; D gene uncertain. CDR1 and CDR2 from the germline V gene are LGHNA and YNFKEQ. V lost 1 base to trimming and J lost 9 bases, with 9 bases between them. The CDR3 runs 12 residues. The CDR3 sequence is CASSQGYWSYTF. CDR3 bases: TGTGCCAGCAGCCAAGGATACTGGAGCTACACCTTC.

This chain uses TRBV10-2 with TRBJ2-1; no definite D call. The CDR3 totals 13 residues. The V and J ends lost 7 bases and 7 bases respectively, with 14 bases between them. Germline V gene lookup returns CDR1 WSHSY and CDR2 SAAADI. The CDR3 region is CASNIILGNEQFF. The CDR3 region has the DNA TGCGCCAGCAATATCATTCTGGGTAATGAGCAGTTCTTC.

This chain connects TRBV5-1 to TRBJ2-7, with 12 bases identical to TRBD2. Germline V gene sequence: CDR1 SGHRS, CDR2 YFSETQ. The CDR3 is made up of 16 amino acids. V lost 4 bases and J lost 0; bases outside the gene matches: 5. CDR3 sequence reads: CASSPPTSGSSYEQYF. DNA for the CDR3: TGCGCCAGCAGCCCTCCGACTAGCGGGAGCTCCTACGAGCAGTACTTC.

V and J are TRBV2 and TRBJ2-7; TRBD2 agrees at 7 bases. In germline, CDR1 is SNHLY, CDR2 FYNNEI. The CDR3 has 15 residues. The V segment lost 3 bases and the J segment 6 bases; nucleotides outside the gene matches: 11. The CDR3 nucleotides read TGTGCCAGCAGTGAGCCTGCCGGGGGGATGGGCGAGCAGTACTTC. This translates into CASSEPAGGMGEQYF.

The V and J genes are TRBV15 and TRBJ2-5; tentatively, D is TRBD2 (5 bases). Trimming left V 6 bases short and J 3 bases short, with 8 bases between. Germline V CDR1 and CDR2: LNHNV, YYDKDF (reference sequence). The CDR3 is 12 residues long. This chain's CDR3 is CATRSGEETQYF. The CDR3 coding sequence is TGTGCCACCAGGTCCGGGGAAGAGACCCAGTACTTC.

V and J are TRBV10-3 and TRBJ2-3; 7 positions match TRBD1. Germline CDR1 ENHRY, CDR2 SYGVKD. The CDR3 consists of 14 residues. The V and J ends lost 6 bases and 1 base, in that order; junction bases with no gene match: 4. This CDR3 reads CAIRGQARTDTQYF. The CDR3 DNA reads TGTGCCATCAGAGGACAGGCGCGCACAGATACGCAGTATTTT.

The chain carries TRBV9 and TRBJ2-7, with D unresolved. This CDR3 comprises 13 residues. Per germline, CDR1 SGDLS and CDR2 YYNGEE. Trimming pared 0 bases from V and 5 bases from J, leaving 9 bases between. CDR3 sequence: CASSVGLGDEQYF. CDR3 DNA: TGTGCCAGCAGCGTAGGATTAGGTGACGAGCAGTACTTC.

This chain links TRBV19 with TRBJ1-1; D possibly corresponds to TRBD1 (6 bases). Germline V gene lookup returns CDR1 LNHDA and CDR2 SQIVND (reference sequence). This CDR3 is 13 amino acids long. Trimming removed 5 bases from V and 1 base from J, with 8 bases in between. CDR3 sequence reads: CASSWTENTEAFF. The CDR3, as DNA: TGTGCCAGTAGTTGGACAGAGAACACTGAAGCTTTCTTT.

DNA for the CDR3: TGCGCCAGCAGCTTGCAGTCTTTCCAAGAGACCCAGTACTTC. Translated, it gives CASSLQSFQETQYF. V is TRBV5-1 and J is TRBJ2-5, with D hard to call. With 1 base removed from V and 1 base from J, the gap between germline ends came to 8 bases. The CDR3 covers 14 residues. Germline values: CDR1 SGHRS, CDR2 YFSETQ.

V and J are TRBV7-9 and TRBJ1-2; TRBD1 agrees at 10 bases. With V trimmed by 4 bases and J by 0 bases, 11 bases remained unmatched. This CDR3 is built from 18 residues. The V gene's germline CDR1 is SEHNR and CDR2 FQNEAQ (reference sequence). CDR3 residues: CASSSQDRGWGTNYGYTF. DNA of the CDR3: TGTGCCAGCAGCTCGCAGGACAGGGGGTGGGGGACTAACTATGGCTACACCTTC.

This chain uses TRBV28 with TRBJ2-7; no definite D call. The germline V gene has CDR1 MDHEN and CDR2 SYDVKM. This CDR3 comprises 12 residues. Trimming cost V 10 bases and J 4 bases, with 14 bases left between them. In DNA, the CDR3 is TGTGCCACCCAGACCCTCAGTTACGAGCAGTACTTC. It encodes CATQTLSYEQYF.

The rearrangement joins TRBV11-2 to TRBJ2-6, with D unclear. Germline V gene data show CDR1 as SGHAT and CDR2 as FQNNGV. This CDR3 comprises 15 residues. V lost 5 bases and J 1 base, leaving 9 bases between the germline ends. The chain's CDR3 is CASSRERSGANVLTF. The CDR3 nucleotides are TGTGCCAGCAGCCGCGAACGATCTGGGGCCAACGTCCTGACTTTC. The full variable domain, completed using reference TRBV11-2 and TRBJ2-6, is EAGVAQSPRYKIIEKRQSVAFWCNPISGHATLYWYQQILGQGPKLLIQFQNNGVVDDSQLPKDRFSAERLKGVDSTLKIQPAKLEDSAVYLCASSRERSGANVLTFGAGSRLTVL.

The CDR3: CASSQALLNTEAFF. CDR3 nucleotides: TGCGCCAGCAGCCAAGCATTGCTAAACACTGAAGCTTTCTTT. The chain has TRBV4-1 and TRBJ1-1; D ambiguous. Trimming stripped 1 base from V and 2 bases from J, with 8 bases between. Germline CDR1 and CDR2: MGHRA and YSYEKL. The CDR3 contains 14 residues.

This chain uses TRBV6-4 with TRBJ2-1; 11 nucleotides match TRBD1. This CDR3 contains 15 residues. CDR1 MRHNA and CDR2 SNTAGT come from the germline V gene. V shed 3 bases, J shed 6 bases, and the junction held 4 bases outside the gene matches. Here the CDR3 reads CASSDSGTGGNEQFF. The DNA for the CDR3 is TGTGCCAGCAGTGATTCCGGGACAGGGGGCAATGAGCAGTTCTTC.

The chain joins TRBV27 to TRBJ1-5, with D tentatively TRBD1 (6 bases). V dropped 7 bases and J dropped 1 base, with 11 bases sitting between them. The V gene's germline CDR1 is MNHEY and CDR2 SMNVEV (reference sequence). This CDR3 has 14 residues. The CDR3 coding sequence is TGTGCCAGCACCTGGGGGACAAGCAATCAGCCCCAGCATTTT. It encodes CASTWGTSNQPQHF.

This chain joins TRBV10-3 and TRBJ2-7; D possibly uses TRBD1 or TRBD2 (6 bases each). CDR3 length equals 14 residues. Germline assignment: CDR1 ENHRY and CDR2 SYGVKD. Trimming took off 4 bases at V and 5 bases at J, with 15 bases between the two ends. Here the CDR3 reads CAISGRAGDDEQYF. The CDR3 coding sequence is TGTGCCATCAGTGGGAGGGCAGGGGACGACGAGCAGTACTTC.